This T cell receptor (beta chain) was sequenced in a study of blood T cell repertoires in COVID-19. The data were produced by immunoSEQ multiplex PCR, yet TCRdb's version contains in-frame clones alone and is incomplete. This sample has approximately 320,000 clones, with 90% found just once. To note about this clone: At one boundary the junction diverges from the germline segment, which might be a read error.

CDR1 and CDR2 from the germline V gene are SSHAT and FNYEAQ (reference sequence). CDR3 length: 19 residues. The specimen was PBMCs or T cells enriched from blood (not recorded which). This TCR was recovered from a man aged 55 to 69 who had recovered from COVID-19. The chain has TRBV7-7 and TRBJ2-1; TRBD2 matches at 14 bases. CDR3 amino acids: CASSLGTSGGPLFYNEQFF. In DNA, the CDR3 is TGTGCTAGCAGCTTAGGGACTAGCGGGGGCCCGCTTTTCTACAATGAGCAGTTCTTC.